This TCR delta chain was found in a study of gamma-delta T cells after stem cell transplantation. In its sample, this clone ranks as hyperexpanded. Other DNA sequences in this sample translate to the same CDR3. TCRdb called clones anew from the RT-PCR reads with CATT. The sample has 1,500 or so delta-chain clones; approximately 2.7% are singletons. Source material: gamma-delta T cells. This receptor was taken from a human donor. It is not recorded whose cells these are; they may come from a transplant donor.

The CDR3 DNA is TGTGCCTGTGACACTGCTGGGGTGATGGATAAACTCATCTTT. Amino acids: CACDTAGVMDKLIF. The J gene is TRDJ1, the V gene TRDV2, with D perhaps TRDD3 (6 bases). In germline, CDR1 is GEAIGNYY, CDR2 EKD. The CDR3 sequence is 14 residues long. The V and J ends lost 1 base and 5 bases respectively, with 13 bases between them.